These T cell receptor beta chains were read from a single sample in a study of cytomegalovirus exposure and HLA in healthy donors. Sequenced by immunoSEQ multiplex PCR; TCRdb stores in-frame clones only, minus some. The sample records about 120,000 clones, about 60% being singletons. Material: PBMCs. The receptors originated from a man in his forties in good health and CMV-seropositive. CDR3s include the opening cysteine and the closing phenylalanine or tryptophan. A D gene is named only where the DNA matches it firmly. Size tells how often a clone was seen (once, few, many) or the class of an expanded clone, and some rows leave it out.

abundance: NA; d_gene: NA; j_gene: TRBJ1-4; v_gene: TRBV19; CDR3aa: CASSIGGATNEKLFF; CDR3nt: TGTGCCAGTAGTATCGGAGGAGCAACTAATGAAAAACTGTTTTTT
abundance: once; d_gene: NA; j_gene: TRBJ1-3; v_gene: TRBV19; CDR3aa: CASSTFGNTIYF; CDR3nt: TGTGCCAGTAGTACCTTCGGAAACACCATATATTTT
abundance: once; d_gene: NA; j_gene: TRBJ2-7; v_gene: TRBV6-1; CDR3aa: CASRNDLGRYEQYF; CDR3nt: TGTGCCAGCAGGAACGACCTAGGCCGGTACGAGCAGTACTTC
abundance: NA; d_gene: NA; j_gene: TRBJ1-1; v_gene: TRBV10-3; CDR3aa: CAISDPTGITEAFF; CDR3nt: TGTGCCATCAGTGACCCCACAGGGATAACTGAAGCTTTCTTT
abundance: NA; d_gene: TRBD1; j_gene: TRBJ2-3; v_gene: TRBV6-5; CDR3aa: CASSAPGQGTDTQYF; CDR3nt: TGTGCCAGCAGTGCACCGGGACAGGGCACAGATACGCAGTATTTT
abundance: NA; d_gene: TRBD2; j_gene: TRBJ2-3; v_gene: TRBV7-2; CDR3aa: CASSPGLAGATDTQYF; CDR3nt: TGTGCCAGCAGCCCAGGACTAGCGGGAGCCACAGATACGCAGTATTTT
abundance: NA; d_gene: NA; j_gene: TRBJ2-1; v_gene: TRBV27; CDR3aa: CASSPILDYSYNEQFF; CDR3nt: TGTGCCAGCAGTCCGATACTAGATTACTCCTACAATGAGCAGTTCTTC
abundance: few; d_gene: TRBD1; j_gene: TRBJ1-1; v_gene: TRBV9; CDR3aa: CASSGRTGGNTEAFF; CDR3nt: TGTGCCAGCAGCGGCCGGACAGGTGGGAACACTGAAGCTTTCTTT
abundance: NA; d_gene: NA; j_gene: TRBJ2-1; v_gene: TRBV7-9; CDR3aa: CASSLGRRRSMSNNEQFF; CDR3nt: TGTGCCAGCAGCTTAGGACGGAGGCGGTCTATGTCAAACAATGAGCAGTTCTTC
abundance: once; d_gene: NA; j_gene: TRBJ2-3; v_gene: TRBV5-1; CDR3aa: CASSWRDGSTDTQYF; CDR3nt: TGCGCCAGCAGCTGGAGAGATGGGAGCACAGATACGCAGTATTTT
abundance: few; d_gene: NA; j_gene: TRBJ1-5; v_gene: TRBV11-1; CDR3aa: CASSPKHF; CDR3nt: TGTGCCAGCAGCCCAAAGCATTTT
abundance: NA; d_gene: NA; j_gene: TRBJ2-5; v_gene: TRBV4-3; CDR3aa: CASSYNPSTSQETQYF; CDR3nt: TGCGCCAGCAGCTATAATCCTTCGACTAGCCAAGAGACCCAGTACTTC
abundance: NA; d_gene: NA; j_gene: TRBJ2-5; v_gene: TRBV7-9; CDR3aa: CASSFGFTGETQYF; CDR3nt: TGTGCCAGCAGCTTCGGCTTCACCGGGGAGACCCAGTACTTC
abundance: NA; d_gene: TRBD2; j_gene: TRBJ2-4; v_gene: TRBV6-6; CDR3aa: CASSWSGVAKNIQYF; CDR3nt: TGTGCCAGCAGTTGGAGCGGGGTAGCCAAAAACATTCAGTACTTC
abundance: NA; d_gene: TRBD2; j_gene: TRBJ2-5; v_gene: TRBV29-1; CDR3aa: CSATGLAGQETQYF; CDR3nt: TGCAGCGCAACGGGACTAGCGGGACAAGAGACCCAGTACTTC
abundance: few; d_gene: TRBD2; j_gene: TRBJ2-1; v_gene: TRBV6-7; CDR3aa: CASSYSRTSGRARLTYNEQFF; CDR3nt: TGTGCCAGCAGTTACTCGAGGACTAGCGGGAGGGCCCGCCTTACCTACAATGAGCAGTTCTTC
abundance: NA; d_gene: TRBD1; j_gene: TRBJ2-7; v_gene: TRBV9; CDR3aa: CASSVAYDRGYEQYF; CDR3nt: TGTGCCAGCAGCGTAGCATATGACAGGGGCTACGAGCAGTACTTC
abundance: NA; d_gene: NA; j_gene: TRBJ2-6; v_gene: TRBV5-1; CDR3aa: CASSSTNRLAGANVLTF; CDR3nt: TGCGCCAGCAGCTCCACCAACCGACTAGCTGGGGCCAACGTCCTGACTTTC
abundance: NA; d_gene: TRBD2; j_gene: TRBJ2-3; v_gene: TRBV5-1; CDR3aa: CASSSGLPTTDTQYF; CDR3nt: TGCGCCAGCAGCTCGGGACTACCAACCACAGATACGCAGTATTTT
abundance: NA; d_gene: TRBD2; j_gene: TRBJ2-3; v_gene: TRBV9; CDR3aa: CASSLLAGSSTDTQYF; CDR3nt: TGTGCCAGCAGCCTACTAGCGGGGAGTAGCACAGATACGCAGTATTTT
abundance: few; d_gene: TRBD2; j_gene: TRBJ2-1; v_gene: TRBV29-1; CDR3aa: CSVGRRLAGDNEQFF; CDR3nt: TGCAGCGTTGGACGGAGACTAGCGGGGGACAATGAGCAGTTCTTC
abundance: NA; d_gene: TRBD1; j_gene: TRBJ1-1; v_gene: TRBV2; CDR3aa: CASRTTGDTEAFF; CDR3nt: TGTGCCAGCAGGACCACAGGGGATACTGAAGCTTTCTTT
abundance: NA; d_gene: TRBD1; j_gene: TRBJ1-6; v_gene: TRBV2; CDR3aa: CASVRDSSSSYNSPLHF; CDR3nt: TGTGCCAGTGTCCGGGACAGTAGTAGCTCCTATAATTCACCCCTCCACTTT
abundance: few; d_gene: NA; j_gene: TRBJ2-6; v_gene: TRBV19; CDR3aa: CASIRSAGAFSGANVLTF; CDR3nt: TGTGCCAGTATAAGGAGTGCGGGGGCGTTCTCTGGGGCCAACGTCCTGACTTTC
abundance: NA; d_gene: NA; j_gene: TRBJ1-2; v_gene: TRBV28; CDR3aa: CASSLTQGGYTF; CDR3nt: TGTGCCAGCAGTTTAACTCAGGGTGGCTACACCTTC
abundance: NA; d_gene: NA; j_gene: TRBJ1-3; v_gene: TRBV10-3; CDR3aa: CAIRDPSTGLGNTIYF; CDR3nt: TGTGCCATCAGGGACCCTTCTACAGGGCTCGGAAACACCATATATTTT
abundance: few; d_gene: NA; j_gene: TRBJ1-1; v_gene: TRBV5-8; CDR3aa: CASSLRSGDTEAFF; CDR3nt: TGTGCCAGCAGCTTGCGGTCAGGGGACACTGAAGCTTTCTTT
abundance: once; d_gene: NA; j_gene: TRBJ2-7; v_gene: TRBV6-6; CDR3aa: CASSPQGNEQYF; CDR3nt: TGTGCCAGCAGTCCCCAGGGGAACGAGCAGTACTTC
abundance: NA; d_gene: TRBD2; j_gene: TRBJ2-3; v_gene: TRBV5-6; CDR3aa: CASSSGGRGDTQYF; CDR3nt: TGTGCCAGCAGCTCGGGGGGGCGCGGAGATACGCAGTATTTT
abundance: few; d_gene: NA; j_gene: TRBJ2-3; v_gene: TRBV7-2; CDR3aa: CASSLAAGLSTDTQYF; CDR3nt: TGTGCCAGCAGCTTAGCTGCGGGGTTGAGCACAGATACGCAGTATTTT
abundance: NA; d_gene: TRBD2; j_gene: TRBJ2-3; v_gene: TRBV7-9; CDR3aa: CASSSPGLAGSTDTQYF; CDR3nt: TGTGCCAGCAGCTCTCCCGGACTAGCGGGAAGCACAGATACGCAGTATTTT
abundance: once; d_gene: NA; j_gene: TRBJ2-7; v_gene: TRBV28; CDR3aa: CASSPFSQSLPYEQYF; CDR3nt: TGTGCCAGCAGTCCTTTTTCCCAGTCCTTACCCTACGAGCAGTACTTC
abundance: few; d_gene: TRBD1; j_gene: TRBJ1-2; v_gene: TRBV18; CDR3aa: CASSTGQTTYGYTF; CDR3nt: TGTGCCAGCTCAACGGGACAGACGACCTATGGCTACACCTTC
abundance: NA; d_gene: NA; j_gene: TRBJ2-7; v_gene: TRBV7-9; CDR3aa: CASSLGAGPYEQYF; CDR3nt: TGTGCCAGCAGCTTAGGGGCGGGCCCCTACGAGCAGTACTTC
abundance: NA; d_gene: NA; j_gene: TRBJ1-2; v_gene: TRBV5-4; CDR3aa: CASSLDSFGGITF; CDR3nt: TGTGCCAGCAGCCTGGACAGCTTCGGAGGGATCACCTTC
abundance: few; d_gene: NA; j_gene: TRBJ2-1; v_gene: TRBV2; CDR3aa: CASRLSDEQFF; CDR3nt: TGTGCCAGCAGATTAAGCGATGAGCAGTTCTTC
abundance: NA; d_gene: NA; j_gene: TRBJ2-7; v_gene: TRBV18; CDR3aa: CASSPLAGEQYF; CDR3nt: TGTGCCAGCTCACCACTCGCAGGGGAGCAGTACTTC
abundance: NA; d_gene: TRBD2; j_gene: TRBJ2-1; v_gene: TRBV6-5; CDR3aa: CASRPSGYSRNEQFF; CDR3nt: TGTGCCAGCAGACCTAGCGGATACTCTCGGAATGAGCAGTTCTTC
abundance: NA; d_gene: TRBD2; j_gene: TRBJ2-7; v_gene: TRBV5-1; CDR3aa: CASSLGTSGGISYEQYF; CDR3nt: TGCGCCAGCAGCTTGGGGACTAGCGGGGGGATCTCCTACGAGCAGTACTTC
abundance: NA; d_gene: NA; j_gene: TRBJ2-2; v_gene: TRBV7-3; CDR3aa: CASSLMGATGELFF; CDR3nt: TGTGCCAGCAGCTTAATGGGGGCCACCGGGGAGCTGTTTTTT
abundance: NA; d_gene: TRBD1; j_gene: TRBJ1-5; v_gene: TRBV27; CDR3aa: CASSRSDREDQPQHF; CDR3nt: TGTGCCAGCAGTCGCTCCGACAGGGAGGATCAGCCCCAGCATTTT
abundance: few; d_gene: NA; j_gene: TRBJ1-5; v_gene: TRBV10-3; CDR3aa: CAISEAGAGQPQHF; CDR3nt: TGTGCCATCAGTGAAGCAGGGGCCGGTCAGCCCCAGCATTTT
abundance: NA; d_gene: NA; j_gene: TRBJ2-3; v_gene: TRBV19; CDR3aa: CASSISLEGTDTQYF; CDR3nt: TGTGCCAGTAGTATTTCGCTAGAGGGCACAGATACGCAGTATTTT
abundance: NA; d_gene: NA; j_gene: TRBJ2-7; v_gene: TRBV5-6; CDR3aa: CASRWRQDTYEQYF; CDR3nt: TGTGCCAGCAGGTGGAGACAGGATACCTACGAGCAGTACTTC
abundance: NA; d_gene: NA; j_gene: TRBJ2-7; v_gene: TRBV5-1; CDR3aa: CASSSPPGEQYF; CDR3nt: TGCGCCAGCAGCTCCCCCCCGGGTGAGCAGTACTTC
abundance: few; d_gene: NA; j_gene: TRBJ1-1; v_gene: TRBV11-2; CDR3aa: CASSLAQSTEAFF; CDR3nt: TGTGCCAGCAGCTTAGCACAGTCCACTGAAGCTTTCTTT
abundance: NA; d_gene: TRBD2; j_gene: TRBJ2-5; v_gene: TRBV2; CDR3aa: CASSGGGAQTQYF; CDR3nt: TGTGCCAGCAGTGGCGGGGGGGCGCAGACCCAGTACTTC
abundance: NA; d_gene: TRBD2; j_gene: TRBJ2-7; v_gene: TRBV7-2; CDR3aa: CASSLGLQTSRSSYEQYF; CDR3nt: TGTGCCAGCAGCTTAGGTCTCCAGACTAGCAGGAGCTCCTACGAGCAGTACTTC
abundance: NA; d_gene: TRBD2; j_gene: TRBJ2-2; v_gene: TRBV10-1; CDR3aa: CASSDLAGGPITGELFF; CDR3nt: TGCGCCAGCAGTGATCTAGCGGGAGGGCCTATCACCGGGGAGCTGTTTTTT
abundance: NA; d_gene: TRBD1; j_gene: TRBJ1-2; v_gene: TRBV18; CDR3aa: CASSPRDSSNYGYTF; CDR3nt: TGTGCCAGCTCACCGAGGGACAGTTCTAACTATGGCTACACCTTC
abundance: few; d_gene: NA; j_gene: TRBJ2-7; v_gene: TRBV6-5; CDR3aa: CASSYSSAGSYEQYF; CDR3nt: TGTGCCAGCAGTTACTCTTCGGCGGGCTCCTACGAGCAGTACTTC
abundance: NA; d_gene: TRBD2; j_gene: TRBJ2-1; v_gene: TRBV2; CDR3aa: CASSSAGDNEQFF; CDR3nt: TGTGCCAGCAGCTCAGCGGGAGACAATGAGCAGTTCTTC